These T cell receptor beta chains were read from a single sample in a study of radiation and T cells in renal cell carcinoma. TCRdb's table, derived via immunoSEQ multiplex PCR, lists solely in-frame clones and lacks some. The sample includes approximately 75,000 clones, 82% of them seen just once. The material was blood, obtained from a patient whose treatment included radiotherapy and nephrectomy. All receptors come from a man between 60 and 75 years old with renal cell carcinoma. Both conserved end residues are part of each CDR3. D genes are given only for firm matches. Part of the rows lack a size; the others show once, few, many or a class for expanded clones.

cdr3_aa: CSVKALTSTDTQYF; cdr3_nt: TGCAGCGTTAAGGCGCTCACTAGCACAGATACGCAGTATTTT; clone_size: .; d_call: .; j_call: TRBJ2-3; v_call: TRBV29-1
cdr3_aa: CASSPPGSNYGYTF; cdr3_nt: TGTGCCAGCAGCCCCCCGGGGAGTAACTATGGCTACACCTTC; clone_size: .; d_call: .; j_call: TRBJ1-2; v_call: TRBV4-2
cdr3_aa: CASSESGTYEQYF; cdr3_nt: TGTGCCAGCAGTGAATCTGGGACCTACGAGCAGTACTTC; clone_size: .; d_call: .; j_call: TRBJ2-7; v_call: TRBV25-1
cdr3_aa: CASSAQGRGYSNQPQHF; cdr3_nt: TGTGCCAGTAGCGCACAGGGAAGGGGCTATAGCAATCAGCCCCAGCATTTT; clone_size: .; d_call: .; j_call: TRBJ1-5; v_call: TRBV19
cdr3_aa: CASRVFMAYEQYF; cdr3_nt: TGCGCCAGCAGAGTCTTCATGGCTTACGAGCAGTACTTC; clone_size: .; d_call: .; j_call: TRBJ2-7; v_call: TRBV5-1
cdr3_aa: CSVQPGNTEAFF; cdr3_nt: TGCAGCGTACAACCTGGGAACACTGAAGCTTTCTTT; clone_size: few; d_call: .; j_call: TRBJ1-1; v_call: TRBV29-1
cdr3_aa: CASSSTPLGMWGYTF; cdr3_nt: TGTGCCAGCAGTTCCACCCCCTTGGGTATGTGGGGCTACACCTTC; clone_size: .; d_call: .; j_call: TRBJ1-2; v_call: TRBV28
cdr3_aa: CASTQQGAGTGANVLTF; cdr3_nt: TGTGCCAGCACCCAACAGGGGGCCGGGACTGGGGCCAACGTCCTGACTTTC; clone_size: .; d_call: TRBD1; j_call: TRBJ2-6; v_call: TRBV2
cdr3_aa: CASSLYAASNEQFF; cdr3_nt: TGTGCCAGCAGCTTATACGCGGCCTCCAATGAGCAGTTCTTC; clone_size: .; d_call: .; j_call: TRBJ2-1; v_call: TRBV7-6
cdr3_aa: CASSLAGAYNEQFF; cdr3_nt: TGTGCCAGCAGTTTGGCGGGCGCCTACAATGAGCAGTTCTTC; clone_size: .; d_call: .; j_call: TRBJ2-1; v_call: TRBV6-5
cdr3_aa: CASSRRTGGDTDTQYF; cdr3_nt: TGTGCCAGCAGTCGTAGGACAGGGGGAGACACAGATACGCAGTATTTT; clone_size: .; d_call: TRBD1; j_call: TRBJ2-3; v_call: TRBV5-8
cdr3_aa: CASSLQGIEKLFF; cdr3_nt: TGTGCCAGCAGTTTACAGGGGATTGAAAAACTGTTTTTT; clone_size: .; d_call: .; j_call: TRBJ1-4; v_call: TRBV28
cdr3_aa: CASSQGALADTGELFF; cdr3_nt: TGCGCCAGCAGCCAAGGCGCCCTAGCCGACACCGGGGAGCTGTTTTTT; clone_size: .; d_call: .; j_call: TRBJ2-2; v_call: TRBV4-3
cdr3_aa: CASSQIGMSTDTQYF; cdr3_nt: TGCGCCAGCAGCCAGATCGGGATGAGCACAGATACGCAGTATTTT; clone_size: .; d_call: .; j_call: TRBJ2-3; v_call: TRBV4-1
cdr3_aa: CASSLDSTGELFF; cdr3_nt: TGCGCCAGCAGCTTGGACAGCACCGGGGAGCTGTTTTTT; clone_size: .; d_call: .; j_call: TRBJ2-2; v_call: TRBV5-1
cdr3_aa: CASSLAEQGYEQYF; cdr3_nt: TGTGCCAGCAGCTTGGCCGAACAGGGCTACGAGCAGTACTTC; clone_size: .; d_call: .; j_call: TRBJ2-7; v_call: TRBV5-4
cdr3_aa: CASSMGQGQGTNEQFF; cdr3_nt: TGTGCCAGTAGTATGGGGCAGGGGCAGGGGACCAATGAGCAGTTCTTC; clone_size: .; d_call: .; j_call: TRBJ2-1; v_call: TRBV19
cdr3_aa: CASSLGGGFQNTGELFF; cdr3_nt: TGTGCCAGCAGTCTCGGGGGTGGGTTCCAGAACACCGGGGAGCTGTTTTTT; clone_size: .; d_call: .; j_call: TRBJ2-2; v_call: TRBV2
cdr3_aa: CASSAGTGGAGNQPQHF; cdr3_nt: TGTGCCAGCAGTGCAGGGACAGGGGGCGCGGGCAATCAGCCCCAGCATTTT; clone_size: .; d_call: TRBD1; j_call: TRBJ1-5; v_call: TRBV6-1
cdr3_aa: CASSIKAGPNTGELFF; cdr3_nt: TGTGCCAGTAGTATCAAAGCAGGGCCGAACACCGGGGAGCTGTTTTTT; clone_size: once; d_call: .; j_call: TRBJ2-2; v_call: TRBV19
cdr3_aa: CASSSGQPYEQYF; cdr3_nt: TGTGCCAGCAGCTCGGGACAGCCCTACGAGCAGTACTTC; clone_size: .; d_call: TRBD1; j_call: TRBJ2-7; v_call: TRBV11-2
cdr3_aa: CASSFGQGREKLFF; cdr3_nt: TGTGCCAGCAGCTTTGGACAGGGGCGCGAAAAACTGTTTTTT; clone_size: .; d_call: TRBD1; j_call: TRBJ1-4; v_call: TRBV5-4
cdr3_aa: CASTPRQGYYNEQFF; cdr3_nt: TGCGCCAGCACCCCGCGACAGGGATACTACAATGAGCAGTTCTTC; clone_size: once; d_call: TRBD1; j_call: TRBJ2-1; v_call: TRBV4-1
cdr3_aa: CASGGAPTRQQYF; cdr3_nt: TGTGCCAGCGGGGGGGCTCCGACCCGACAGCAGTACTTC; clone_size: .; d_call: .; j_call: TRBJ2-7; v_call: TRBV28
cdr3_aa: CASSNPPLVREAFF; cdr3_nt: TGTGCCAGTAGTAATCCCCCACTAGTCCGTGAAGCTTTCTTT; clone_size: .; d_call: .; j_call: TRBJ1-1; v_call: TRBV19
cdr3_aa: CASTQQVGPYEQYF; cdr3_nt: TGTGCCAGTACTCAACAGGTGGGACCCTACGAGCAGTACTTC; clone_size: .; d_call: .; j_call: TRBJ2-7; v_call: TRBV19